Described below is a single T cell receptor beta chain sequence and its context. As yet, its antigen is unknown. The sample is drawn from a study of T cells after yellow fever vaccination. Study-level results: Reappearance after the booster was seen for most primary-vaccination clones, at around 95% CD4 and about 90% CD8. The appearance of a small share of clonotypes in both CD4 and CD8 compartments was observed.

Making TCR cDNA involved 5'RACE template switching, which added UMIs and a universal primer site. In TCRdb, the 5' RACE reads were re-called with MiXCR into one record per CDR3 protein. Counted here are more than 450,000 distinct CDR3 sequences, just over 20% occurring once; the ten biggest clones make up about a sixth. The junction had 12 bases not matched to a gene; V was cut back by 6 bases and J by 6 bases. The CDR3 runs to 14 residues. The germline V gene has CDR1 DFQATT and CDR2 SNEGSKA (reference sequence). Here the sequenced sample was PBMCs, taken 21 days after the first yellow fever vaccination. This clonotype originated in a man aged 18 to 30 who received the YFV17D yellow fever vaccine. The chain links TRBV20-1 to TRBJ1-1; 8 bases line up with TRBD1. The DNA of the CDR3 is TGCAGTGCCCTAGGTGAGCAGGGGGCTTCTGAAGCTTTCTTT. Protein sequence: CSALGEQGASEAFF.